The 9 T cell receptor beta chains below come from one sample, sequenced in a study of blood T cell repertoires in COVID-19. Data came from immunoSEQ multiplex PCR; TCRdb stores just in-frame clones and leaves some out. This sample has about 200,000 clones, with more than 80% found just once. The sequencing sample was made of peripheral blood. These receptors came from a woman older than 75 with acute or convalescent COVID-19.

The V gene is TRBV11-3, the J gene TRBJ2-3, with TRBD1 matching over 9 bases. The CDR3 spans 17 residues. V shed 3 bases, J shed 1 base, and the junction held 8 bases outside the gene matches. The germline V gene encodes CDR1 SGHNT and CDR2 YENEEA. CDR3 in amino acids: CASSFTTGGWGTDTQYF. The DNA of the CDR3 is TGTGCCAGCAGCTTTACCACAGGGGGCTGGGGCACAGATACGCAGTATTTT.

The V and J genes are TRBV4-1 and TRBJ1-2; 7 nucleotides match TRBD1. The germline CDR1 and CDR2 sequences are MGHRA and YSYEKL. There are 17 residues in the CDR3. Trimming at V came to 1 base and at J to 2 bases, leaving 10 bases not matched to a gene. This CDR3 is CASSQVTSGQSNYGYTF. In nucleotides, the CDR3 is TGCGCCAGCAGCCAAGTTACGTCGGGACAGAGCAACTATGGCTACACCTTC.

The chain couples TRBV30 to TRBJ1-6, with TRBD1 as a possible D gene (5 bases). Germline loops: CDR1 GTSNPN, CDR2 SVGIG (reference sequence). V lost 2 bases to trimming and J lost 18 bases, with 23 bases between them. The CDR3 contains 14 residues. The CDR3 nucleotides read TGTGCCTGGAGTTTCGGCGGCGGTGACAGCCGCTGCCACTTT. It encodes CAWSFGGGDSRCHF.

This chain connects TRBV7-8 to TRBJ2-5; tentatively, D is TRBD2 (5 bases). The CDR3 extends over 16 amino acids. The germline gives CDR1 SGHVS, CDR2 FQNEAQ. Trimming removed 4 bases from V and 4 bases from J, with 19 bases in between. In DNA form, the CDR3 reads TGTGCCAGCAGCTCCCTCCTGACGGGATTCACAGAGACCCAGTACTTC. Protein product: CASSSLLTGFTETQYF.

This clone is a singleton in its sample. The V call is TRBV28, the J call TRBJ1-1; 10 nucleotides align to TRBD1. Trimming cost V 6 bases and J 3 bases; bases outside gene matches: 13. CDR1 is MDHEN, CDR2 SYDVKM, per germline. This CDR3 is built from 17 residues. CDR3 DNA sequence: TGTGCCAGCAGGAGACAGGGGGCGAGGTCTGGTTACACTGAAGCTTTCTTT. Translating it yields CASRRQGARSGYTEAFF.

V is TRBV5-1 and J is TRBJ2-7; D is ambiguous. Germline V gives CDR1 SGHRS, CDR2 YFSETQ. V lost 3 bases to trimming and J lost 3 bases, with 10 bases between them. The CDR3 has 13 residues. CDR3 protein: CASSSGTGYEQYF. CDR3 DNA: TGCGCCAGCAGCTCCGGTACGGGCTACGAGCAGTACTTC.

J is TRBJ2-7 and V is TRBV9; 9 positions agree with TRBD1. Germline loops: CDR1 SGDLS, CDR2 YYNGEE. This CDR3 spans 14 amino acids. The trim removed 4 bases at V and 2 bases at J, leaving 4 bases unmatched. The CDR3 nucleotides are TGTGCCAGCAGCCCGGGGACAGGGCCCTACGAGCAGTACTTC. It translates to CASSPGTGPYEQYF.

The rearrangement joins TRBV28 to TRBJ2-7; perhaps TRBD1 as D (5 bases). This CDR3 is built from 14 residues. The germline gives CDR1 MDHEN, CDR2 SYDVKM. Deletions cut 2 bases from V and 1 base from J, with 9 bases between. The CDR3 sequence: CASSLGAASYEQYF. CDR3 coding DNA: TGTGCCAGCAGTTTAGGGGCGGCGTCCTACGAGCAGTACTTC.

The V gene is TRBV5-1, the J gene TRBJ2-2, with TRBD1 as a possible D gene (6 bases). V lost 5 bases, J lost 0 bases, and 8 bases lay in between. Germline assignment: CDR1 SGHRS and CDR2 YFSETQ. The CDR3 is 14 amino acids. This CDR3 reads CASRQGTNTGELFF. DNA of the CDR3: TGCGCCAGCAGGCAGGGGACGAACACCGGGGAGCTGTTTTTT.